The 21 T cell receptor beta chains listed next were all sequenced from one sample in a study of regulatory T cells in long-lasting Graves disease. To make TCR beta libraries, researchers used iRepertoire HTBI primers and Arm-PCR of CDR3 regions. TCRdb reprocessed the multiplex PCR reads via MiXCR and lists one record per CDR3 protein. This sample carries 350,000 to 500,000 distinct CDR3 sequences, about 15% of them seen once, and the ten largest clones take approximately 19%. The time point here: newly diagnosed GD, antithyroid drugs for less than 3 months. Extracted PBMC RNA gave rise to the TCR library. The data also belong to a second study, concerning T cells in Graves' hyperthyroidism and ophthalmopathy.

The sequencing here drew on peripheral blood mononuclear cells (PBMCs), taken at new diagnosis, from a patient treated with antithyroid drugs. These receptors were collected from a woman between 50 and 59 years old with Graves disease.

There are many counts of this clonotype. V usage is TRBV7-8 and J usage is TRBJ2-2; D unclear. The V end lost 5 bases, the J end lost 4 bases, and 8 bases lay between the germline ends. Per the germline V gene, CDR1 is SGHVS and CDR2 is FQNEAQ. The CDR3 spans 13 residues. The CDR3 loop reads CASSRQSTGELFF. In DNA, the CDR3 is TGTGCCAGCAGCCGACAAAGCACCGGGGAGCTGTTTTTT.

This clonotype was counted many times. CDR3 sequence reads: CASSAGTGDNEQFF. As DNA, the CDR3 is TGTGCCAGCAGTGCCGGGACAGGGGACAATGAGCAGTTCTTC. The chain recombines TRBV12-3 or TRBV12-4 with TRBJ2-1; TRBD1 agrees at 10 bases. The J segment lost 5 bases and the V segment lost 5 bases, leaving 3 bases of the junction unmatched. The CDR3 extends over 14 amino acids.

Many counts were recorded for this clonotype. The chain combines TRBV2 with TRBJ1-1; D gene uncertain. The length of the CDR3 is 16 residues. The ends were cut back, 7 bases at V and 1 base at J, with 19 bases in the middle. CDR1 SNHLY and CDR2 FYNNEI come from the germline V gene. CDR3 residues: CASNQLVSIPNTEAFF. DNA of the CDR3: TGTGCCAGCAATCAGTTAGTGTCCATCCCGAACACTGAAGCTTTCTTT.

This clonotype was seen a few times. The rearrangement joins TRBV5-1 to TRBJ2-7; D remains unclear. The CDR3 covers 12 residues. CDR1 is SGHRS and CDR2 is YFSETQ in the germline V gene. V lost 4 bases to trimming and J lost 7 bases, with 12 bases between them. CDR3 region: CASSVNVAEQYF. The CDR3 DNA is TGCGCCAGCAGCGTTAATGTGGCTGAGCAGTACTTC.

Only a few counts were recorded for this clonotype. V gene TRBV12-3 or TRBV12-4 combines with J gene TRBJ2-7, with 8 bases aligning to TRBD1. Trimming at V came to 10 bases and at J to 5 bases, leaving 13 bases not matched to a gene. The CDR3 loop spans 14 amino acids. The CDR3 DNA reads TGTGCCACCGACCGTGGACAGGGCGGGAACGAGCAGTACTTC. This gives the protein CATDRGQGGNEQYF.

This clonotype was counted between two and nine times. The chain couples TRBV5-1 to TRBJ2-5; unclear D gene. The V gene's germline CDR1 is SGHRS and CDR2 YFSETQ. Trimming took 8 bases from V and 2 from J, leaving 10 bases between them. CDR3 size: 12 residues. The CDR3 spells CASTADQETQYF. The CDR3 DNA reads TGCGCCAGTACGGCGGATCAAGAGACCCAGTACTTC.

This clonotype appeared once. This chain connects TRBV20-1 to TRBJ2-7, with 10 bases matching TRBD1. J gave up 6 bases and V 5 bases, and 7 bases lay outside the gene matches. The CDR3 totals 13 residues. Germline CDR1 DFQATT, CDR2 SNEGSKA (reference sequence). The CDR3 here is CSAEDRGVTEQYF. The CDR3 DNA follows: TGCAGTGCTGAGGACAGGGGGGTTACCGAGCAGTACTTC.

This clonotype was counted between two and nine times. The V and J genes are TRBV9 and TRBJ2-1; 9 bases fit TRBD2. The CDR3 runs to 15 residues. V shed 2 bases, J shed 8 bases, and the junction held 8 bases outside the gene matches. Germline assignment: CDR1 SGDLS and CDR2 YYNGEE. In DNA form, the CDR3 reads TGTGCCAGCAGCGTCTTGGGACTAGCTTTCGATGAGCAGTTCTTC. It translates to CASSVLGLAFDEQFF. The complete variable domain, with remaining parts taken from reference TRBV9 and TRBJ2-1, reads DSGVTQTPKHLITATGQRVTLRCSPRSGDLSVYWYQQSLDQGLQFLIQYYNGEERAKGNILERFSAQQFPDLHSELNLSSLELGDSALYFCASSVLGLAFDEQFFGPGTRLTVL.

This clonotype was seen many times. V usage is TRBV7-2 and J usage is TRBJ2-5; D unresolved. The ends were cut back, 1 base at V and 1 base at J, with 19 bases in the middle. CDR1 and CDR2 from the germline V gene are SGHTA and FQGNSA. The CDR3 totals 18 residues. CDR3 protein: CASSLGSRPQSAQETQYF. CDR3 in DNA: TGTGCCAGCAGCTTAGGAAGCAGGCCACAGAGCGCCCAAGAGACCCAGTACTTC.

This clonotype occurred once. This chain links TRBV7-8 with TRBJ1-4; the D is unclear. The CDR3 has 15 residues. V lost 5 bases to trimming and J lost 5 bases, with 15 bases between them. Germline V gives CDR1 SGHVS, CDR2 FQNEAQ. The CDR3 DNA sequence: TGTGCCAGCAGCCCCAGGAGGGTCTCAAATGAAAAACTGTTTTTT. It yields the protein CASSPRRVSNEKLFF.

There are a few counts of this clonotype. The rearrangement uses TRBV5-1 and TRBJ2-4; possible D gene TRBD1, 6 bases. Germline CDR1 SGHRS, CDR2 YFSETQ. The CDR3 sequence is 16 residues long. Between the trimmed V and J ends, which lost 0 bases and 4 bases, there was a span of 14 bases. CDR3 sequence (DNA): TGCGCCAGCAGCTTGGAGACAGCCCAGGGGAAAAACATTCAGTACTTC. This gives the protein CASSLETAQGKNIQYF. Variable domain in full (rest from reference TRBV5-1 and TRBJ2-4): KAGVTQTPRYLIKTRGQQVTLSCSPISGHRSVSWYQQTPGQGLQFLFEYFSETQRNKGNFPGRFSGRQFSNSRSEMNVSTLELGDSALYLCASSLETAQGKNIQYFGAGTRLSVL.

This chain uses TRBV29-1 with TRBJ2-1; D possibly corresponds to TRBD1 (5 bases). The ends were cut back, 4 bases at V and 0 bases at J, with 7 bases in the middle. There are 13 residues in the CDR3. Looked up from germline, CDR1 is SQVTM and CDR2 is ANQGSEA. CDR3 DNA sequence: TGCAGCGTTGGACAGAGCTCCTACAATGAGCAGTTCTTC. Its translation: CSVGQSSYNEQFF.

This clonotype was found a few times. This sequence joins TRBV9 and TRBJ2-1; D uncertain. This CDR3 contains 13 residues. The V gene's germline CDR1 is SGDLS and CDR2 YYNGEE. Trimming removed 3 bases from V and 7 bases from J, with 11 bases in between. As DNA, the CDR3 is TGTGCCAGCAGCGCTCGGACGGCTAATGAGCAGTTCTTC. Translated: CASSARTANEQFF.

A few counts support this clonotype. This rearrangement joins TRBV5-1 to TRBJ2-1; 15 positions match TRBD2. V lost 3 bases, J lost 15 bases, and 10 bases stayed unmatched. Germline V gives CDR1 SGHRS, CDR2 YFSETQ. The CDR3 spans 15 residues. In DNA, the CDR3 is TGCGCCAGCAGCTCTGGACTAGCGGGAGGGCTTGTCGGGTTCTTC. Protein: CASSSGLAGGLVGFF.

This clonotype came up a few times. V gene TRBV10-3 combines with J gene TRBJ2-2, with 7 bases lining up with TRBD2. There are 18 residues in the CDR3. Germline values: CDR1 ENHRY, CDR2 SYGVKD. The trim removed 4 bases at V and 3 bases at J, leaving 14 bases unmatched. The CDR3 spells CAISARTSAYADTGELFF. CDR3 nucleotide sequence: TGTGCCATCAGTGCTCGAACTAGCGCGTATGCGGACACCGGGGAGCTGTTTTTT.

A word on this clonotype: This sequence may be a read error, since a much larger clone differs from it by one base. The chain combines TRBV12-3 or TRBV12-4 with TRBJ2-7; tentative D call: TRBD1 (6 bases). This CDR3 has 14 amino acids. Trimming cost V 2 bases and J 2 bases, with 10 bases left between them. The CDR3 region is CASSLRQVPYEQYF. CDR3 sequence (DNA): TGTGCCAGCAGTTTAAGACAGGTTCCCTACGAGCAGTACTTC.

This clonotype was detected only a few times. The chain uses TRBV29-1 and TRBJ2-3, with 9 bases that match TRBD2. CDR3 length equals 15 residues. Germline CDR1 SQVTM, CDR2 ANQGSEA. The V segment lost 1 base and the J segment 5 bases; nucleotides outside the gene matches: 7. The CDR3 region has the DNA TGCAGCGTTGAAGGAACTAGCGGGTGGCAAGATACGCAGTATTTT. Translated: CSVEGTSGWQDTQYF.

On this clonotype itself: A far larger clone is only one base removed, so a read error is likely. The chain combines TRBV27 with TRBJ2-1; TRBD2 is a possible D gene (6 bases). Germline CDR1 reads MNHEY; CDR2 reads SMNVEV (reference sequence). The CDR3 contains 15 residues. V was shortened by 2 bases and J by 10 bases, with 18 bases between the two germline ends. The CDR3 is CASSLRGIPSYEQFF. The CDR3 DNA reads TGTGCCAGCAGTTTACGGGGGATTCCCTCCTACGAGCAGTTCTTC.

Only a few counts were recorded for this clonotype. This chain connects TRBV29-1 to TRBJ1-2; D uncertain. Per the germline V gene, CDR1 is SQVTM and CDR2 is ANQGSEA. The CDR3 covers 10 residues. V lost 5 bases and J 6 bases, leaving 7 bases between the germline ends. The CDR3 sequence is CSVFQDGYTF. The CDR3, as DNA: TGCAGCGTTTTCCAGGATGGCTACACCTTC.

This clonotype was counted between two and nine times. A much larger clone is a single base away; this may be a read error. The rearrangement uses TRBV20-1 and TRBJ2-3; a weak D match, TRBD1 (6 bases). The CDR3 sequence is 15 residues long. V shed 3 bases and J shed 1 base, with 14 bases lying between them. Germline CDR1 reads DFQATT; CDR2 reads SNEGSKA (reference sequence). The CDR3, as DNA: TGCAGTGCTAGGTCTCAGTACAGGGGCACAGATACGCAGTATTTT. Translating it yields CSARSQYRGTDTQYF.

The V gene is TRBV4-1, the J gene TRBJ2-7; tentatively, D is TRBD2 (6 bases). The germline V gene has CDR1 MGHRA and CDR2 YSYEKL. Trimming cost V 2 bases and J 3 bases, with 14 bases left between them. The CDR3 consists of 15 residues. DNA of the CDR3: TGCGCCAGCAGCCAAAAATCGTCGGGGGACTACGAGCAGTACTTC. Its protein product is CASSQKSSGDYEQYF.